What follows are 22 T cell receptor beta chains derived from one specimen sequenced in a study of blood T cell repertoires in COVID-19 (dated by TCRdb to about 2020). Preparation of the library involved the immunoSEQ multiplex PCR assay. Held by TCRdb, this immuneACCESS table contains in-frame sequences only and omits some clones. Under half of the omission traces to an unresolved V gene where checked; the cause of the rest is unknown. For this sample the table gives around 6,000 clones, of which roughly four fifths were detected only once. Around 16% of the sample is taken by the ten largest. Material for sequencing was peripheral blood. The source of these receptors is a man aged 55-75 years with acute or convalescent COVID-19.

The J gene is TRBJ1-6, the V gene TRBV9; D might be TRBD1 (5 bases). The germline V gene encodes CDR1 SGDLS and CDR2 YYNGEE. V was cut by 4 bases and J by 3 bases, with 11 bases left in between. The CDR3 length is 15 residues. The CDR3 DNA reads TGTGCCAGCAGCCCCAGGGCAGACTATAATTCACCCCTCCACTTT. Encoded protein: CASSPRADYNSPLHF.

The genes are TRBV29-1 and TRBJ2-6, with a tentative D call TRBD2 (5 bases). The germline CDR1 and CDR2 sequences are SQVTM and ANQGSEA. Deletions cut 4 bases from V and 4 bases from J, with 8 bases between. The CDR3 sequence is 13 residues long. CDR3 amino acids: CSVVAPGANVLTF. CDR3 DNA sequence: TGCAGCGTTGTAGCGCCCGGGGCCAACGTCCTGACTTTC.

In its sample, this clone was seen a few times. The chain combines TRBV2 with TRBJ1-2, with 7 bases fitting TRBD1. Germline CDR1 and CDR2: SNHLY and FYNNEI. The CDR3 covers 14 residues. Unmatched junction bases numbered 9, after V lost 6 bases and J lost 5 bases. CDR3 bases: TGTGCCAGCAGGGAACGACAGGGTGGGTATGGCTACACCTTC. Protein: CASRERQGGYGYTF.

The rearrangement links TRBV18 to TRBJ1-4; 7 nucleotides match TRBD1. The length of the CDR3 is 18 residues. V trimming: 6 bases; J trimming: 7 bases; junction bases outside the gene matches: 20. Germline CDR1 reads KGHSH; CDR2 reads LQKENI. The CDR3 sequence is CASSPEQGTFLAGEKLFF. The DNA of the CDR3 is TGTGCCAGCTCCCCGGAACAGGGGACCTTCCTCGCCGGTGAAAAACTGTTTTTT.

The CDR3 DNA is TGTGCCAGTAGTATTTCGGCAGGGGTGGGCTATGGCTACACCTTC. Its translation: CASSISAGVGYGYTF. This chain links TRBV19 with TRBJ1-2; perhaps TRBD1 as D (6 bases). Trimming cost V 3 bases and J 4 bases, with 15 bases left between them. Germline V gene lookup returns CDR1 LNHDA and CDR2 SQIVND (reference sequence). The CDR3 totals 15 residues.

J is TRBJ2-7 and V is TRBV2, with 8 bases matching TRBD1. Germline-derived CDR1 and CDR2 are SNHLY and FYNNEI. J was trimmed by 0 bases and V by 1 base; bases with no gene match: 8. The CDR3 is made up of 17 amino acids. Written as DNA, the CDR3 is TGTGCCAGCAGTGAAGAACGTCCTGGACAGGGCTCCTACGAGCAGTACTTC. Its translation is CASSEERPGQGSYEQYF.

The chain employs TRBV9 and TRBJ1-2, with D possibly being TRBD1 (5 bases). CDR1 is SGDLS and CDR2 is YYNGEE in the germline V gene. The CDR3 is 18 amino acids. V was cut by 3 bases and J by 1 base, with 22 bases left in between. CDR3 nucleotides: TGTGCCAGCAGCGGGCCATCGACAGAACCAGGTCGTAACTATGGCTACACCTTC. Translation: CASSGPSTEPGRNYGYTF.

The chain couples TRBV3-1 (or the pseudogene TRBV3-2) to TRBJ1-2; D not certain. This CDR3 comprises 13 residues. Trimming removed 4 bases from V and 1 base from J, with 7 bases in between. Germline V gene data show CDR1 as LGHDT and CDR2 as YNNKEL (reference sequence). CDR3 coding DNA: TGTGCCAGCAGCCCGACAAGTAACTATGGCTACACCTTC. Translation: CASSPTSNYGYTF.

This clone was seen once. V usage is TRBV13 and J usage is TRBJ2-1; 7 bases are shared with TRBD1. The CDR3 is 16 amino acids. The V gene's germline CDR1 is PRHDT and CDR2 FYEKMQ (reference sequence). V gave up 5 bases and J gave up 2 bases; unmatched junction bases: 9. The CDR3 is CASSPIRDRPYNEQFF. The CDR3 region has the DNA TGTGCCAGCAGCCCGATCCGGGACAGACCCTACAATGAGCAGTTCTTC.

This chain connects TRBV5-1 to TRBJ2-3; the D is unclear. CDR1 SGHRS and CDR2 YFSETQ come from the germline V gene. V dropped 0 bases and J dropped 4 bases, with 9 bases sitting between them. This CDR3 is built from 14 residues. CDR3 DNA sequence: TGCGCCAGCAGCTTGGGAGTAGCAGCAGATACGCAGTATTTT. It encodes CASSLGVAADTQYF. The variable domain in full, completed from reference TRBV5-1 and TRBJ2-3, reads KAGVTQTPRYLIKTRGQQVTLSCSPISGHRSVSWYQQTPGQGLQFLFEYFSETQRNKGNFPGRFSGRQFSNSRSEMNVSTLELGDSALYLCASSLGVAADTQYFGPGTRLTVL.

The chain has TRBV5-6 and TRBJ1-1, with a weak D call TRBD1 (5 bases). The V end was cut by 0 bases, the J end by 7 bases, with 16 bases between. The CDR3 totals 15 residues. From germline, CDR1 is SGHDT and CDR2 YYEEEE. The DNA for the CDR3 is TGTGCCAGCAGCTTGGTTGGTGGCAGGGAGGGTGAAGCTTTCTTT. It is translated as CASSLVGGREGEAFF.

This clone was detected only a few times. The genes are TRBV7-9 and TRBJ2-1; 7 bases line up with TRBD2. V was clipped by 2 bases and J by 8 bases; unmatched bases: 9. The CDR3 extends over 15 amino acids. Germline V CDR1 and CDR2: SEHNR, FQNEAQ (reference sequence). The CDR3 reads CASSLSLAELDEQFF. CDR3 DNA sequence: TGTGCCAGCAGCTTATCTCTAGCGGAGTTGGATGAGCAGTTCTTC.

The gene calls are TRBV7-2 and TRBJ1-4; D remains ambiguous. Trimming pared 2 bases from V and 0 bases from J, leaving 7 bases between. The length of the CDR3 is 15 residues. Germline V gene data show CDR1 as SGHTA and CDR2 as FQGNSA. In DNA form, the CDR3 reads TGTGCCAGCAGCTTACAGGCGTCAACTAATGAAAAACTGTTTTTT. It encodes CASSLQASTNEKLFF.

This clone was seen a handful of times. This chain joins TRBV19 and TRBJ1-2; TRBD1 matches 7 bases. Germline CDR1 is LNHDA and CDR2 is SQIVND (reference sequence). V was pared by 2 bases and J by 3 bases, with 9 bases of the junction left unmatched. The CDR3 has 16 amino acids. This CDR3 reads CASSIKPTGFHYGYTF. The DNA for the CDR3 is TGTGCCAGTAGTATAAAGCCGACAGGGTTTCACTATGGCTACACCTTC.

The genes are TRBV18 and TRBJ1-2; D remains ambiguous. Germline CDR1 KGHSH, CDR2 LQKENI. CDR3 length equals 15 residues. Trimming left V 4 bases short and J 7 bases short, with 19 bases between. The CDR3 loop is CASSLNRPQTGGYTF. The DNA for the CDR3 is TGTGCCAGCTCACTCAATCGGCCTCAGACGGGTGGCTACACCTTC.

The chain joins TRBV6-1 to TRBJ1-2; TRBD1 aligns across 9 bases. Germline values: CDR1 MNHNS, CDR2 SASEGT. The CDR3 loop spans 14 amino acids. V trimming: 2 bases; J trimming: 8 bases; junction bases outside the gene matches: 6. The CDR3 DNA is TGTGCCAGCAGTGAACCGGGACAGGGAGAAGGCTACACCTTC. It yields the protein CASSEPGQGEGYTF.

This clone appeared a single time. The rearrangement links TRBV7-2 to TRBJ1-2; D is undetermined. Trimming cost V 2 bases and J 7 bases, with 17 bases left between them. Germline assignment: CDR1 SGHTA and CDR2 FQGNSA. CDR3 length: 15 amino acids. In DNA, the CDR3 is TGTGCCAGCAGCTTATCATTCGAGGAGGGCGGTGGCTACACCTTC. Translation gives CASSLSFEEGGGYTF.

The chain joins TRBV28 to TRBJ1-2, with a tentative D call TRBD1 (5 bases). Germline V gives CDR1 MDHEN, CDR2 SYDVKM. This CDR3 is 15 amino acids long. Between the trimmed V and J ends, which lost 1 base and 0 bases, there was a span of 9 bases. The CDR3: CASSLYQGANYGYTF. In DNA form, the CDR3 reads TGTGCCAGCAGTTTATATCAAGGGGCTAACTATGGCTACACCTTC.

This clone was picked up a small number of times. V is TRBV7-2 and J is TRBJ1-2, with D possibly TRBD1 on 5 matching bases. The CDR3 totals 14 residues. CDR1 and CDR2 (germline): SGHTA, FQGNSA. V was cut by 1 base and J by 4 bases, with 10 bases left in between. The CDR3 spells CASSLVTGLYGYTF. In nucleotides, the CDR3 is TGTGCCAGCAGCTTAGTTACGGGACTCTATGGCTACACCTTC.

In DNA form, the CDR3 reads TGTGCCAGCAGAAGCCGGGACAGGGCTTTTGGCTACACCTTC. Translated: CASRSRDRAFGYTF. The chain combines TRBV5-6 with TRBJ1-2; TRBD1 matches 9 bases. Trimming removed 5 bases from V and 7 bases from J; junction bases left unmatched: 9. CDR3 length: 14 amino acids. Germline-derived CDR1 and CDR2 are SGHDT and YYEEEE.

The chain couples TRBV5-6 to TRBJ2-7, with 9 positions matching TRBD1. The junction had 6 bases not matched to a gene; V was cut back by 0 bases and J by 5 bases. Germline CDR1 is SGHDT and CDR2 is YYEEEE. The CDR3 loop spans 15 amino acids. CDR3 loop: CASSLAGQGLNEQYF. For the CDR3, the DNA is TGTGCCAGCAGCTTGGCTGGACAGGGGTTGAACGAGCAGTACTTC.

The rearrangement uses TRBV6-5 and TRBJ2-3, with no clear D. Deletions cut 4 bases from V and 2 bases from J, with 13 bases between. This CDR3 region has 15 residues. Germline V gives CDR1 MNHEY, CDR2 SVGAGI. DNA for the CDR3: TGTGCCAGCAGTTCCACTGATTACCTCACAGATACGCAGTATTTT. Its translation: CASSSTDYLTDTQYF.